This T cell receptor beta chain was sequenced for a study of CD8 T cells in Susac syndrome. With random hexamers, reverse transcription was performed on about 0.5 to 1 ug of RNA. MiXCR, run by TCRdb on the immunoSEQ multiplex PCR reads, gives a single entry per CDR3 protein. The table lists about 200,000 distinct CDR3 sequences, roughly 95% of them singletons, with 0.093% in the top ten. J gave up 13 bases and V 5 bases, and 17 bases lay outside the gene matches. The CDR3 has 17 residues. Germline V gene sequence: CDR1 KGHDR, CDR2 SFDVKD. The sample taken for sequencing was CD4+ T cells from PBMCs. The chain carries TRBV24-1 and TRBJ1-6; 9 bases fit TRBD1. The sequence was collected from a human donor with multiple sclerosis. CDR3 in DNA: TGTGCCACCAGTGTCCAGAAACCGGGACAGGGTCTCTGGCCCCTCCACTTT. Translating it yields CATSVQKPGQGLWPLHF.